A single sample is the source of the 10 T cell receptor beta chains below, sequenced in a study of PD-1 blockade in classical Hodgkin lymphoma. Using immunoSEQ multiplex PCR, the repertoire was profiled, and TCRdb retains in-frame clones only, with some absent. This table has roughly 30,000 clones, over 75% appearing once. Time point indicated: cycle 4 day 1 (C4D1), after around six weeks of nivolumab. All patients experienced relapse after autologous stem cell transplantation, and brentuximab vedotin exposure was variable. Using magnetic negative selection, the CD4+ T cells were separated out of thawed PBMCs. This specimen consisted of CD4+ T cells from blood, obtained before the fourth cycle of nivolumab. The source of these receptors is a human donor with classical Hodgkin lymphoma.

This chain's CDR3 is CASSLGAGGPYEQYF. The CDR3 region has the DNA TGTGCCAGCAGCTTGGGGGCAGGGGGCCCCTACGAGCAGTACTTC. The chain carries TRBV5-5 and TRBJ2-7, with TRBD1 identical over 8 bases. The CDR3 loop spans 15 amino acids. J was trimmed by 2 bases and V by 0 bases; bases with no gene match: 4. CDR1 and CDR2 (germline): SGHKS, YYEKEE (reference sequence).

The chain is built from TRBV13 and TRBJ2-4; perhaps D is TRBD1 or TRBD2 (5 bases each). Trimming left V 0 bases short and J 6 bases short, with 12 bases between. Germline V gene sequence: CDR1 PRHDT, CDR2 FYEKMQ (reference sequence). This CDR3 has 15 residues. The CDR3 region is CASSLGGALINIQYF. CDR3 sequence (DNA): TGTGCCAGCAGCTTAGGCGGGGCGCTGATAAACATTCAGTACTTC.

In nucleotides, the CDR3 is TGTGCCAGCTCACTCGACAGGGACGCCGGCTACACCTTC. This encodes CASSLDRDAGYTF. V gene TRBV18 combines with J gene TRBJ1-2; 7 bases align to TRBD1. The CDR3 spans 13 residues. Germline CDR1 reads KGHSH; CDR2 reads LQKENI. V trimming: 4 bases; J trimming: 8 bases; junction bases outside the gene matches: 7. The full variable domain, rest sourced from reference TRBV18 and TRBJ1-2, is NAGVMQNPRHLVRRRGQEARLRCSPMKGHSHVYWYRQLPEEGLKFMVYLQKENIIDESGMPKERFSAEFPKEGPSILRIQQVVRGDSAAYFCASSLDRDAGYTFGSGTRLTVV.

This chain links TRBV6-6 with TRBJ2-5; D possibly corresponds to TRBD2 (5 bases). This CDR3 has 11 amino acids. The V gene lost 11 bases and the J gene lost 5 bases, with 12 bases spanning the gap. Germline CDR1 and CDR2: MNHNY and SVGAGI (reference sequence). The CDR3 DNA reads TGTGCCGGCACGGGGTTCGAGACCCAGTACTTC. It yields the protein CAGTGFETQYF.

The chain couples TRBV2 to TRBJ2-5, with 14 bases fitting TRBD2. V lost 3 bases and J lost 4; bases outside the gene matches: 4. CDR1 SNHLY and CDR2 FYNNEI come from the germline V gene. The CDR3 contains 16 residues. CDR3 DNA sequence: TGTGCCAGCAGTGAGGTGGGACTAGCGGGGGTAGAGACCCAGTACTTC. Amino acids: CASSEVGLAGVETQYF.

The rearrangement joins TRBV2 to TRBJ2-3; D may be TRBD1 (6 bases). Trimming took off 6 bases at V and 4 bases at J, with 14 bases between the two ends. CDR1 and CDR2 (germline): SNHLY, FYNNEI. CDR3 length equals 14 residues. The CDR3 loop is CASRQGRGADTQYF. Here the CDR3 DNA reads TGTGCCAGCAGACAGGGCCGCGGCGCAGATACGCAGTATTTT.

This chain links TRBV6-1 with TRBJ2-1; D unresolved. Per germline, CDR1 MNHNS and CDR2 SASEGT. Trimming removed 1 base at V and 13 bases at J, with 14 bases between. This CDR3 has 13 residues. CDR3 coding DNA: TGTGCCAGCAGTGAAGAGTACGCCCAAAGCCAGTTCTTC. As protein: CASSEEYAQSQFF.

The chain links TRBV18 to TRBJ2-3; D gene ambiguous. Trimming took 4 bases from V and 2 from J, leaving 10 bases between them. The CDR3 loop spans 14 amino acids. Germline CDR1 reads KGHSH; CDR2 reads LQKENI. The CDR3 spells CASSLLEITDTQYF. The CDR3 DNA reads TGTGCCAGCTCACTGCTAGAGATCACAGATACGCAGTATTTT.

The chain uses TRBV6-5 and TRBJ1-1; tentatively, D is TRBD1 (5 bases). Trimming cost V 2 bases and J 0 bases, with 13 bases left between them. Germline V gene lookup returns CDR1 MNHEY and CDR2 SVGAGI. The CDR3 covers 16 residues. The CDR3 protein is CASSYLTGGVNTEAFF. CDR3 sequence (DNA): TGTGCCAGCAGTTACCTCACCGGGGGAGTGAACACTGAAGCTTTCTTT.

The rearrangement uses TRBV7-2 and TRBJ1-2; D may be TRBD1 (6 bases). The CDR3 length is 15 residues. Germline V CDR1 and CDR2: SGHTA, FQGNSA. V lost 1 base to trimming and J lost 3 bases, with 12 bases between them. CDR3 region: CASSLGQAAHYGYTF. In DNA, the CDR3 is TGTGCCAGCAGCTTAGGACAGGCAGCACACTATGGCTACACCTTC. Looking up the rest from reference TRBV7-2 and TRBJ1-2 gives the full variable domain: GAGVSQSPSNKVTEKGKDVELRCDPISGHTALYWYRQSLGQGLEFLIYFQGNSAPDKSGLPSDRFSAERTGGSVSTLTIQRTQQEDSAVYLCASSLGQAAHYGYTFGSGTRLTVV.